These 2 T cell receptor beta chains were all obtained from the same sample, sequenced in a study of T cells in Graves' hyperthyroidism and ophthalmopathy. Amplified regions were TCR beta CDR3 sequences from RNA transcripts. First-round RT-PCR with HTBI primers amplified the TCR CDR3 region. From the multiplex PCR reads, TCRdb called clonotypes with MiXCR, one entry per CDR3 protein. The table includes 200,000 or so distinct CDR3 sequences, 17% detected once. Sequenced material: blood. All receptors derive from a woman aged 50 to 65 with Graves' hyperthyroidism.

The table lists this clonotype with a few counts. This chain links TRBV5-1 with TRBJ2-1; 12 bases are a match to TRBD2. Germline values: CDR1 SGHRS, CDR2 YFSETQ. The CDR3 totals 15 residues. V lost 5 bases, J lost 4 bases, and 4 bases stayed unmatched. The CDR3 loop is CASRLAGGVYNEQFF. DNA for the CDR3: TGCGCCAGCAGGCTAGCGGGAGGGGTATACAATGAGCAGTTCTTC.

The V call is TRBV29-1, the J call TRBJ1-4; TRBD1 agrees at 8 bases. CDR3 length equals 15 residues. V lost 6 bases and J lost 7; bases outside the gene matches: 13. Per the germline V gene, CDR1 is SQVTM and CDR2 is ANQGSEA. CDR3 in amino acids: CSVRYSTGATEKLFF. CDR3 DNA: TGCAGCGTCCGATACTCGACAGGGGCGACTGAAAAACTGTTTTTT. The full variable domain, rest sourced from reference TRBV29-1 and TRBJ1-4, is SAVISQKPSRDICQRGTSLTIQCQVDSQVTMMFWYRQQPGQSLTLIATANQGSEATYESGFVIDKFPISRPNLTFSTLTVSNMSPEDSSIYLCSVRYSTGATEKLFFGSGTQLSVL.